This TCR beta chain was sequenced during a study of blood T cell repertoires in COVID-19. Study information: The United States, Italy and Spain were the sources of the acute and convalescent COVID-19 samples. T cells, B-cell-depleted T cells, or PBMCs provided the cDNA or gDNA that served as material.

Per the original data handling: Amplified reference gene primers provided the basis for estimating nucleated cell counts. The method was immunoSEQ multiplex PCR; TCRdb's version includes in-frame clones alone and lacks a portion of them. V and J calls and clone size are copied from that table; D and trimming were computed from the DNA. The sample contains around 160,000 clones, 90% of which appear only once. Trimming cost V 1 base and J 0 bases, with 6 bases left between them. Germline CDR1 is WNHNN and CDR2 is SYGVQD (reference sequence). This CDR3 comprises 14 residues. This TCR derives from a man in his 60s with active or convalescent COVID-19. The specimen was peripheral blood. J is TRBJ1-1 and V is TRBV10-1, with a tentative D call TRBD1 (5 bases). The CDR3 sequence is CASSEFRVNTEAFF. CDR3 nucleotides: TGCGCCAGCAGTGAGTTCAGGGTGAACACTGAAGCTTTCTTT.